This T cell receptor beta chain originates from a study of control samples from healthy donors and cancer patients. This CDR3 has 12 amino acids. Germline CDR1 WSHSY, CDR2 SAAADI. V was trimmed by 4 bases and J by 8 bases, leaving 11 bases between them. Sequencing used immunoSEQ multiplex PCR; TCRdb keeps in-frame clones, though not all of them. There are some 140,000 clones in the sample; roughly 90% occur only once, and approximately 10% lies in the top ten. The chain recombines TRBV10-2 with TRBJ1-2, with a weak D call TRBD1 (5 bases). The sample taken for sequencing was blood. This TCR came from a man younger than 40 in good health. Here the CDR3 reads CASSVGVGGYTF. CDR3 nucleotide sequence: TGCGCCAGCAGTGTAGGGGTGGGGGGCTACACCTTC.